Presented here are 18 T cell receptor beta chains from one specimen sequenced in a study of Graves' ophthalmopathy and Graves' hyperthyroidism. Amplified TCR beta CDR3 regions were obtained using RNA transcripts as template. Scientists carried out first-round RT-PCR using HTBI primers and then a second-round multiplex PCR. MiXCR, applied by TCRdb to the multiplex PCR reads, yields one record per CDR3 protein. The data show about 620,000 distinct CDR3 sequences, 22% seen once. The specimen sequenced was peripheral blood. These receptors came from a woman under 30 with stable Graves' hyperthyroidism. Some clones in this sample may be carry-over from other donors' samples.

This clonotype was seen repeatedly, ten times or more. The gene calls are TRBV12-3 or TRBV12-4 and TRBJ1-2; D unclear. V was shortened by 0 bases and J by 7 bases, with 12 bases between the two germline ends. The CDR3 spans 14 residues. The CDR3 nucleotides are TGTGCCAGCAGTTTAGCGGGAACAGTCCCTGGCTACACCTTC. Its translation is CASSLAGTVPGYTF.

The rearrangement links TRBV6-1 to TRBJ1-1; D is unresolved. Trimming took off 5 bases at V and 8 bases at J, with 12 bases between the two ends. In germline, CDR1 is MNHNS, CDR2 SASEGT. CDR3 length: 12 residues. The CDR3 nucleotides read TGTGCCAGCAGTAAAGAAGGATGGGAAGCTTTCTTT. Translating it yields CASSKEGWEAFF.

The J gene is TRBJ2-7, the V gene TRBV6-1; D is perhaps TRBD2 (6 bases). The CDR3 is made up of 13 amino acids. Trimming cost V 7 bases and J 3 bases, with 13 bases left between them. The V gene's germline CDR1 is MNHNS and CDR2 SASEGT. CDR3 protein: CASKTSSFYEQYF. The CDR3 region has the DNA TGTGCCAGCAAAACTAGCTCCTTCTACGAGCAGTACTTC.

The rearrangement uses TRBV11-2 and TRBJ2-5; tentative D call: TRBD1 (6 bases). Germline lookup yields CDR1 SGHAT and CDR2 FQNNGV. V gave up 4 bases and J gave up 4 bases, with 10 bases separating them. The CDR3 totals 13 residues. The CDR3 nucleotides read TGTGCCAGCAGCTGGGACAAATTAGAGACCCAGTACTTC. Its protein is CASSWDKLETQYF. Looking up the rest from reference TRBV11-2 and TRBJ2-5 gives the full variable domain: EAGVAQSPRYKIIEKRQSVAFWCNPISGHATLYWYQQILGQGPKLLIQFQNNGVVDDSQLPKDRFSAERLKGVDSTLKIQPAKLEDSAVYLCASSWDKLETQYFGPGTRLLVL.

In its sample, this clonotype was seen once. The chain uses TRBV11-3 and TRBJ2-2; possible D gene TRBD2, 5 bases. The CDR3 is made up of 15 amino acids. CDR1 is SGHNT and CDR2 is YENEEA in the germline V gene. Between the trimmed V and J ends, which lost 5 bases and 2 bases, there was a span of 12 bases. This chain's CDR3 is CASSSTRANTGELFF. The DNA for the CDR3 is TGTGCCAGCAGCAGTACGAGGGCCAACACCGGGGAGCTGTTTTTT.

At least ten counts were recorded for this clonotype. CDR3 DNA sequence: TGCGCCAGCAGCTTGAAGGGGTCTGAAGCTTTCTTT. This sequence encodes CASSLKGSEAFF. The genes are TRBV5-1 and TRBJ1-1, with D tentatively TRBD1 (5 bases). Deletions cut 1 base from V and 6 bases from J, with 7 bases between. This CDR3 is 12 amino acids long. CDR1 and CDR2 from the germline V gene are SGHRS and YFSETQ.

This clonotype came up many times. The V and J genes are TRBV15 and TRBJ1-6; no clear D. V was cut by 8 bases and J by 7 bases, with 12 bases left in between. Germline values: CDR1 LNHNV, CDR2 YYDKDF (reference sequence). CDR3 length equals 13 residues. CDR3 bases: TGTGCCACCTCGACACAGAGAAATTCACCCCTCCACTTT. As protein: CATSTQRNSPLHF.

This clonotype was picked up a small number of times. This chain connects TRBV5-1 to TRBJ2-5; 9 nucleotides match TRBD1. Germline trimming cut 4 bases from V and 4 bases from J; bases unmatched to any gene: 5. CDR3 length: 14 residues. Germline V gene sequence: CDR1 SGHRS, CDR2 YFSETQ. The CDR3 DNA sequence: TGCGCCAGCAGCCCTGGGACAGGGATAGAGACCCAGTACTTC. Residues: CASSPGTGIETQYF.

This clonotype was found many times. Written as DNA, the CDR3 is TGTGCCAGCAGTTTAGCGGTGACTAGCGGGGACAGCTCCTACGAGCAGTACTTC. This translates into CASSLAVTSGDSSYEQYF. The rearrangement uses TRBV12-3 or TRBV12-4 and TRBJ2-7, with TRBD2 matching over 11 bases. The CDR3 consists of 18 residues. V gave up 0 bases and J gave up 0 bases; unmatched junction bases: 7.

This clonotype was seen at least ten times. The rearrangement uses TRBV6-1 and TRBJ1-6; D ambiguous. Trimming stripped 7 bases from V and 6 bases from J, with 10 bases between. The CDR3 is made up of 13 amino acids. The germline gives CDR1 MNHNS, CDR2 SASEGT. CDR3 in amino acids: CASTRMGNSPLHF. The CDR3 DNA follows: TGTGCCAGCACCCGCATGGGTAATTCACCCCTCCACTTT.

The rearrangement joins TRBV18 to TRBJ2-5; 8 bases are a match to TRBD2. The germline gives CDR1 KGHSH, CDR2 LQKENI. CDR3 length: 15 amino acids. V lost 2 bases and J lost 4; bases outside the gene matches: 6. CDR3 in DNA: TGTGCCAGCTCACCAGCCGGGGGGGCCGGAGAGACCCAGTACTTC. Amino acid sequence: CASSPAGGAGETQYF.

This clonotype showed up many times. The chain's CDR3 is CASSSAEAFF. In DNA, the CDR3 is TGTGCCAGTAGTTCCGCTGAAGCTTTCTTT. The V gene is TRBV19, the J gene TRBJ1-1; D gene unclear. The CDR3 consists of 10 residues. Germline V CDR1 and CDR2: LNHDA, SQIVND (reference sequence). V was trimmed by 5 bases and J by 6 bases, leaving 4 bases between them.

This clonotype appeared a few times. The gene calls are TRBV28 and TRBJ1-2; D gene ambiguous. The germline V gene has CDR1 MDHEN and CDR2 SYDVKM. V lost 5 bases and J 4 bases, leaving 14 bases between the germline ends. The CDR3 runs to 14 residues. This chain's CDR3 is CASSLPGRTYGYTF. As DNA, the CDR3 is TGTGCCAGCAGTCTCCCGGGCCGTACCTATGGCTACACCTTC.

This clonotype was found many times. The V gene is TRBV12-3 or TRBV12-4, the J gene TRBJ1-5, with 7 positions matching TRBD1. The CDR3 has 15 amino acids. With 5 bases clipped from V and 4 bases from J, the junction kept 8 bases outside the gene matches. For the CDR3, the DNA is TGTGCCAGCAGTGCCGGGACAGAGATAAATCAGCCCCAGCATTTT. It specifies CASSAGTEINQPQHF.

J is TRBJ2-7 and V is TRBV28, with D possibly matching TRBD1 (6 bases). The CDR3 has 14 amino acids. Germline assignment: CDR1 MDHEN and CDR2 SYDVKM. The ends were cut back, 6 bases at V and 3 bases at J, with 15 bases in the middle. In DNA form, the CDR3 reads TGTGCCAGCAGCAAGGGACAACAACTCTACGAGCAGTACTTC. As protein: CASSKGQQLYEQYF.

About this clonotype itself: A read error may be the cause here, since a much bigger clone is one base away. This chain connects TRBV10-3 to TRBJ1-1; 11 bases agree with TRBD1. This CDR3 has 15 amino acids. Germline CDR1 and CDR2: ENHRY and SYGVKD. In DNA form, the CDR3 reads TGTGCCATCACACGGACAGGGGGCAGTGACACTGAATCTTTCTTT. Protein sequence: CAITRTGGSDTESFF.

A few counts support this clonotype. This chain uses TRBV20-1 with TRBJ2-7, with D possibly matching TRBD2 (6 bases). With 5 bases removed from V and 4 bases from J, the gap between germline ends came to 18 bases. The CDR3 sequence is 14 residues long. Per the germline V gene, CDR1 is DFQATT and CDR2 is SNEGSKA (reference sequence). CDR3: CSAYAGTPVYEQYF. Here the CDR3 DNA reads TGCAGTGCTTATGCTGGGACTCCCGTATACGAGCAGTACTTC.

This chain links TRBV6-2 or TRBV6-3 with TRBJ2-7, with D maybe TRBD1 (6 bases). The V and J ends lost 6 bases and 2 bases respectively, with 17 bases between them. Germline V gene data show CDR1 as MNHEY and CDR2 as SVGEGT. The CDR3 has 15 residues. The CDR3 nucleotides are TGTGCCAGCAGAGGTTCCGGGACACTTCCCTACGAGCAGTACTTC. Translating gives CASRGSGTLPYEQYF.